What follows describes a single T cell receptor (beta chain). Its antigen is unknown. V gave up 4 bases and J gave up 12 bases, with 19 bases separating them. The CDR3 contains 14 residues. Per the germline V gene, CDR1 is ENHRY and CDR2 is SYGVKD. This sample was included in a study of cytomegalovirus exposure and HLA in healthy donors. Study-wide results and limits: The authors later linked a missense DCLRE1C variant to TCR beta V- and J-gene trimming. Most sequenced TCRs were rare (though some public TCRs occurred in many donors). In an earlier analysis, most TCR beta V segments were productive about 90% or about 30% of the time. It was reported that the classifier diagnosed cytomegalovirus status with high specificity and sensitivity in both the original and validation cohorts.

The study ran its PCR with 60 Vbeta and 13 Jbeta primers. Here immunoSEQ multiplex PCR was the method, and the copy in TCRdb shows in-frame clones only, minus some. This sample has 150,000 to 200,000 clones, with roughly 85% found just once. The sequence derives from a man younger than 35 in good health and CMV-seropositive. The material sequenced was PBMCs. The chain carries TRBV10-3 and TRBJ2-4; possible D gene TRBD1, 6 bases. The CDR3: CAISGGSSPDSQYF. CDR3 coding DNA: TGTGCCATCAGTGGGGGTAGCAGTCCGGACAGTCAGTACTTC.